This T cell receptor beta chain was found in a study of beta chain features in type 1 diabetes. Every bit of the isolated RNA underwent reverse transcription, so sequencing read expressed TCRB transcripts. Measured with immunoSEQ multiplex PCR; TCRdb has only the in-frame clones, and not every one. The sample records about 150,000 clones, roughly 9.1% being singletons. Germline V gene sequence: CDR1 MDHEN, CDR2 SYDVKM. Trimming took 5 bases from V and 5 from J; bases not matched to a gene: 7. The CDR3 runs 15 residues. This clone was seen a few times. Sample: central memory CD4+ T cells from blood. The genes are TRBV28 and TRBJ1-4; 8 bases are a match to TRBD1. This TCR was sampled from a woman under 30 in good health. In nucleotides, the CDR3 is TGTGCCAGCAGTCCCGCAGGGGGCATGAATGAAAAACTGTTTTTT. Translating gives CASSPAGGMNEKLFF.